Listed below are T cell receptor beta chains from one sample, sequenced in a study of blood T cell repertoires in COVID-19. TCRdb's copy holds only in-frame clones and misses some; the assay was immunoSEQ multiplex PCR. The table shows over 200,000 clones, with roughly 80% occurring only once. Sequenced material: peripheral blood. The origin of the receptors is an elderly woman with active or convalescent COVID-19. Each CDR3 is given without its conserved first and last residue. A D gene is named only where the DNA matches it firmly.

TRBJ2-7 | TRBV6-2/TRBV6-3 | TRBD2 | ASSYSIRLAGKYEQY
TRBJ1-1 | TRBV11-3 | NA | ASSGGGLAF
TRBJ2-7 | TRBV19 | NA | ASSIRDTRSYEQY
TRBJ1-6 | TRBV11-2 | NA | ASSFTSGNSPLH
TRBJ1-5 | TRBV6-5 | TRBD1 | ASRGQLNQPQH
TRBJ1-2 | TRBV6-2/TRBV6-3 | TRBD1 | ASSAYRDRGTNYGYT
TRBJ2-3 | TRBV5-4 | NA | ASSFHTDTQY
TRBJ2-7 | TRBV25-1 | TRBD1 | ASSGTGSYEQY
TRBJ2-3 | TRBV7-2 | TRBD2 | ASSLGSSGASDTQY
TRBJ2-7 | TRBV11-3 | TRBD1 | ASSLTGGYEQY
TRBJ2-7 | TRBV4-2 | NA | ASSQGTLSYEQY
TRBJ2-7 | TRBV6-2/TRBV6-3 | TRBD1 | ASSWGQTYYEQY
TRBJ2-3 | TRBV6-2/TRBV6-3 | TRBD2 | ASSQSRTRGTDTQY
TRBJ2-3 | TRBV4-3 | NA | ASSQVRGGQAGDTQY
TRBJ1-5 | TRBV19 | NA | ASSIGGPAVRYSNQPQH
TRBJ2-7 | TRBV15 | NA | ATSRDHNTLREQY
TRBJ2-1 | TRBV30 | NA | AWSVGLARPRSYNEQF
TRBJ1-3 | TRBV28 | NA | ASSLNSGRNTIY
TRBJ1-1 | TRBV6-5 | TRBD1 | ASTLPPGTEEKAF
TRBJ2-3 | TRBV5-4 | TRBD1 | ASSLPNRGKEDTQY
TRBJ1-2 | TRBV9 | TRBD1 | ASSVEIALPGQGGGYT
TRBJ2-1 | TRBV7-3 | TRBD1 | ASSRTGGANNEQF
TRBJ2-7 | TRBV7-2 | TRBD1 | ASSPRQGPYEQY
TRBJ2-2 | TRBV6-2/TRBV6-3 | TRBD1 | ASSYDRANTGELF
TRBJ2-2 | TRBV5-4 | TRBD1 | ASSSGTDLTGELF
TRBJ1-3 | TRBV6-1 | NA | ASSDPTDRRVNSGNTIY
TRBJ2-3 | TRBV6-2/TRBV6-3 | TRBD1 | ASSFSPGQGRDTQY
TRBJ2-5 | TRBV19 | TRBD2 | ASRPGLAGGGETQY
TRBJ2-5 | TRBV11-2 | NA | ASSYRAGSIQETQY
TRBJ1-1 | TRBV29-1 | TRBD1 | SLRTGRNTEAF
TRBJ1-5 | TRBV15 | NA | ATSRDLPGGEFQPQH
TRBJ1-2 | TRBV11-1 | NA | ASSPTGKTNYGYT
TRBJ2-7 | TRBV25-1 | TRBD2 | ASSERGRGGPPHEQY
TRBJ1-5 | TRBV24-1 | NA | ATSDRGRQPQH
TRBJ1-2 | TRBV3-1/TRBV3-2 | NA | ASSQDRGHGYT
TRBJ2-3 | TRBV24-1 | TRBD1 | ATSGTGTGEPDTQY
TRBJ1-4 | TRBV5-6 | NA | ASNLEGTPRGGKLF
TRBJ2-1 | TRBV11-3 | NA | ASSSQGGLNNEQF
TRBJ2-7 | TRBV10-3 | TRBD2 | ATQRSSGAYEQY
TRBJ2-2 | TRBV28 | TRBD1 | ASSLWSPGQGSFGELF
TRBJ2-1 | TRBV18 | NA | ASSPFRPETDNEQF
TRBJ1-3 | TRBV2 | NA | ASSDLQGHSGNTIY
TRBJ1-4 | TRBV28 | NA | ASRGADEKLF
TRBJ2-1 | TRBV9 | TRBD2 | ASSGDAGTSWSNEQF
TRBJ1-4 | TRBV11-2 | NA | ASSLRREALF
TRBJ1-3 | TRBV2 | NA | ASSESRSGNTIY
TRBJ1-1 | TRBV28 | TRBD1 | ASRLTTGKAF
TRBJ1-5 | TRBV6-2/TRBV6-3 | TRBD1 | ASSRQGRTGQPQH
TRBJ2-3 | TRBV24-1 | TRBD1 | ATSEYGKGTGGSKPNTDTQY
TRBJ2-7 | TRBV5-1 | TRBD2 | ASSKGLAGTSYEQY
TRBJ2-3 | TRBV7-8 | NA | ASSSRGGDTQY
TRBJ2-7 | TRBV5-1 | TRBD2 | ASSLPGGGREEQY
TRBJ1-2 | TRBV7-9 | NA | ASSLGRGSSRPNYGYT
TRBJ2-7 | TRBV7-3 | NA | ASSKSGNSYEQY